The clone carrying this T cell receptor (beta chain) was seen only once. Only in-frame clones appear in the TCRdb table, and some are missing; sequencing was by immunoSEQ multiplex PCR. This repertoire shows 70,000 to 90,000 clones, approximately 80% found once; its top ten account for 0.79%. The sample comes from a study of radiotherapy plus CTLA-4 blockade in lung cancer. This clonotype was sampled from a human donor with non-small cell lung cancer who had stable disease on radiotherapy plus ipilimumab. The input for sequencing was peripheral blood, taken from a patient treated with radiotherapy plus ipilimumab.

The CDR3 spells CASSERQGMGYTF. The CDR3 bases are TGTGCCAGCAGTGAAAGACAGGGCATGGGCTACACCTTC. The rearrangement links TRBV6-5 to TRBJ1-2; TRBD1 matches at 7 bases. Trimming took 5 bases from V and 8 from J; bases not matched to a gene: 8. CDR3 length: 13 residues. CDR1 is MNHEY and CDR2 is SVGAGI in the germline V gene.